This T cell receptor (beta chain) was sequenced during a study of cytomegalovirus exposure and HLA in healthy donors. Study-wide results and limits: Most sequenced TCRs were rare (though some public TCRs occurred in many donors). Per published reports, the classifier diagnosed cytomegalovirus status with high specificity and sensitivity.

Clones were sequenced by immunoSEQ multiplex PCR, and TCRdb holds only the in-frame ones, with some missing. The sample carries 70,000 to 80,000 clones, 94% recorded once. V was pared by 2 bases and J by 2 bases, with 8 bases between. CDR3 size: 14 residues. CDR1 is SGHDT, CDR2 YYEEEE, per germline. About this clone itself: Its antigen is still unknown.

Sequenced: PBMCs. The clonotype originates from a woman younger than 30 in good health and CMV-seronegative. The V and J genes are TRBV5-6 and TRBJ1-5; no clear D gene. CDR3 sequence reads: CASSFRGGNQPQHF. As DNA, the CDR3 is TGTGCCAGCAGCTTCCGAGGTGGCAATCAGCCCCAGCATTTT.